The 3 T cell receptor beta chains given below trace back to one sample, sequenced in a study of blood T cell repertoires in COVID-19. TCRdb's table, derived via immunoSEQ multiplex PCR, lists solely in-frame clones and lacks some. The table has 150,000 to 200,000 clones, roughly nine tenths seen once. Source material: PBMCs or T cells enriched from blood (not recorded which). The source is a woman between 40 and 55 years old in a cohort exposed to, infected with or recovered from COVID-19 (not recorded which).

This sequence joins TRBV6-4 and TRBJ1-5; D is uncertain. The V end was cut by 7 bases, the J end by 3 bases, with 19 bases between. The germline CDR1 and CDR2 sequences are MRHNA and SNTAGT. This CDR3 comprises 16 residues. CDR3 amino acids: CASTPLREGHNQPQHF. For the CDR3, the DNA is TGTGCCAGCACCCCCTTGAGGGAGGGCCACAATCAGCCCCAGCATTTT.

The chain couples TRBV2 to TRBJ2-3; 13 bases line up with TRBD2. Germline V gene lookup returns CDR1 SNHLY and CDR2 FYNNEI. This CDR3 has 15 amino acids. Trimming at V came to 6 bases and at J to 3 bases, leaving 3 bases not matched to a gene. The chain's CDR3 is CASRGLAGRTDTQYF. The CDR3 DNA sequence: TGTGCCAGCAGGGGACTAGCGGGGCGTACAGATACGCAGTATTTT. The variable domain in full, completed from reference TRBV2 and TRBJ2-3, reads EPEVTQTPSHQVTQMGQEVILRCVPISNHLYFYWYRQILGQKVEFLVSFYNNEISEKSEIFDDQFSVERPDGSNFTLKIRSTKLEDSAMYFCASRGLAGRTDTQYFGPGTRLTVL.

The V gene is TRBV4-3, the J gene TRBJ1-6, with D unresolved. The germline V and J ends were trimmed by 0 bases and 9 bases, with 12 bases remaining between them. The germline V gene has CDR1 LGHNA and CDR2 YSLEER. The CDR3 is 15 residues long. The CDR3 spells CASSQDRGWASPLHF. As DNA, the CDR3 is TGCGCCAGCAGCCAAGATCGTGGCTGGGCTTCACCCCTCCACTTT.